These 21 T cell receptor beta chains were all obtained from the same sample, sequenced in a study of shared clonotypes between healthy human individuals. This table comes from immunoSEQ multiplex PCR, and its TCRdb copy is limited to in-frame clones, with some not included. Of approximately 350,000 clones listed, 74% are singletons. Sequenced sample: memory CD4+ T cells sorted from blood. Subset of the sample: CD45RA-negative fraction. The receptors shown here come from a man aged 25-45 years in good health.

The chain employs TRBV5-1 and TRBJ2-5, with 9 bases that match TRBD2. CDR1 and CDR2 (germline): SGHRS, YFSETQ. J lost 5 bases, V lost 1 base, and 9 bases had no gene match. CDR3 size: 16 residues. CDR3: CASSLSLGGRGETQYF. Written as DNA, the CDR3 is TGCGCCAGCAGCTTGTCACTTGGCGGGAGGGGCGAGACCCAGTACTTC.

The V and J genes are TRBV19 and TRBJ2-1; the match to TRBD2 covers 8 bases. The CDR3 extends over 13 amino acids. V gave up 5 bases and J gave up 7 bases; unmatched junction bases: 4. Germline V gene data show CDR1 as LNHDA and CDR2 as SQIVND (reference sequence). CDR3: CASSWGLENEQFF. DNA for the CDR3: TGTGCCAGTAGTTGGGGACTAGAAAATGAGCAGTTCTTC.

The chain has TRBV7-2 and TRBJ2-2; 7 nucleotides line up with TRBD2. The germline V gene has CDR1 SGHTA and CDR2 FQGNSA. Trimming at V came to 4 bases and at J to 6 bases, leaving 8 bases not matched to a gene. The CDR3 runs 15 residues. CDR3: CASSWRRERAGELFF. The CDR3 region has the DNA TGTGCCAGCAGCTGGAGGCGGGAGCGAGCCGGGGAGCTGTTTTTT.

The chain carries TRBV5-1 and TRBJ1-2; D is uncertain. CDR3 size: 14 residues. Germline V gene data show CDR1 as SGHRS and CDR2 as YFSETQ. V was trimmed by 0 bases and J by 2 bases, leaving 8 bases between them. The CDR3 reads CASSLGGNNYGYTF. CDR3 coding DNA: TGCGCCAGCAGCTTGGGAGGGAACAACTATGGCTACACCTTC. Supplemented by reference TRBV5-1 and TRBJ1-2, the full variable domain reads KAGVTQTPRYLIKTRGQQVTLSCSPISGHRSVSWYQQTPGQGLQFLFEYFSETQRNKGNFPGRFSGRQFSNSRSEMNVSTLELGDSALYLCASSLGGNNYGYTFGSGTRLTVV.

This clone was recorded a few times. J is TRBJ2-7 and V is TRBV28; D perhaps matches TRBD2 (5 bases). Per the germline V gene, CDR1 is MDHEN and CDR2 is SYDVKM. Trimming took off 3 bases at V and 4 bases at J, with 13 bases between the two ends. The CDR3 loop spans 14 amino acids. The CDR3 sequence is CASSFRAGKYEQYF. The CDR3 nucleotides read TGTGCCAGCAGTTTCCGGGCGGGTAAATACGAGCAGTACTTC.

The chain combines TRBV10-3 with TRBJ2-5; 10 bases agree with TRBD1. The length of the CDR3 is 14 residues. Germline V gene sequence: CDR1 ENHRY, CDR2 SYGVKD. The junction had 6 bases not matched to a gene; V was cut back by 7 bases and J by 4 bases. Here the CDR3 reads CAINPTGGAETQYF. The CDR3 DNA reads as TGTGCCATCAACCCGACAGGGGGCGCAGAGACCCAGTACTTC.

This chain connects TRBV19 to TRBJ2-5; D is uncertain. The CDR3 is 13 amino acids. Per germline, CDR1 LNHDA and CDR2 SQIVND (reference sequence). Trimming removed 3 bases at V and 3 bases at J, with 8 bases between. The CDR3 DNA follows: TGTGCCAGTAGTATCAACAGTAAAGAGACCCAGTACTTC. Translating it yields CASSINSKETQYF.

This chain joins TRBV6-1 and TRBJ1-2; possible D gene TRBD1, 6 bases. Germline lookup yields CDR1 MNHNS and CDR2 SASEGT. Trimming stripped 6 bases from V and 4 bases from J, with 12 bases between. This CDR3 spans 13 amino acids. CDR3 in amino acids: CASSMDSLYGYTF. Here the CDR3 DNA reads TGTGCCAGCAGCATGGACAGCCTCTATGGCTACACCTTC.

This rearrangement joins TRBV14 to TRBJ2-7; D is undetermined. CDR3 length: 13 amino acids. Trimming removed 0 bases at V and 1 base at J, with 4 bases between. The germline V gene has CDR1 SGHDN and CDR2 FVKESK. CDR3 DNA: TGTGCCAGCAGCCAAGATGGATCCTACGAGCAGTACTTC. It codes for CASSQDGSYEQYF.

This chain joins TRBV2 and TRBJ1-2; no firm D call. The CDR3 has 13 amino acids. The germline V gene encodes CDR1 SNHLY and CDR2 FYNNEI. V was clipped by 1 base and J by 11 bases, with 14 bases between them. The CDR3 DNA reads as TGTGCCAGCAGTGAAGATGGGCAGTTCGGATACACCTTC. The encoded protein is CASSEDGQFGYTF.

In this sample, this clone turned up a few times. The gene calls are TRBV5-6 and TRBJ2-3, with D maybe TRBD1 (7 bases). Germline lookup yields CDR1 SGHDT and CDR2 YYEEEE. The CDR3 has 15 amino acids. The V gene lost 2 bases and the J gene lost 4 bases, with 14 bases spanning the gap. The CDR3 loop reads CASSFGDREADTQYF. CDR3 coding DNA: TGTGCCAGCAGCTTCGGTGACAGGGAGGCAGATACGCAGTATTTT.

This clone was observed once. V gene TRBV5-4 combines with J gene TRBJ2-1, with TRBD1 matching over 9 bases. From germline, CDR1 is SGHNT and CDR2 YYREEE (reference sequence). The V gene end was trimmed by 6 bases and the J gene end by 6 bases; junction bases not matched to a gene: 10. The CDR3 has 15 amino acids. The CDR3, as DNA: TGTGCCAGCACCCTCCGGGACAGGGTCCCCAATGAGCAGTTCTTC. As protein: CASTLRDRVPNEQFF. Full variable domain (missing parts from reference TRBV5-4 and TRBJ2-1): ETGVTQSPTHLIKTRGQQVTLRCSSQSGHNTVSWYQQALGQGPQFIFQYYREEENGRGNFPPRFSGLQFPNYSSELNVNALELDDSALYLCASTLRDRVPNEQFFGPGTRLTVL.

A remark on this clone: The identical CDR3 is also encoded by other nucleotide sequences in the sample. The chain has TRBV7-9 and TRBJ2-1, with 10 bases that match TRBD2. Germline assignment: CDR1 SEHNR and CDR2 FQNEAQ (reference sequence). The CDR3 covers 16 residues. With 1 base clipped from V and 2 bases from J, the junction kept 2 bases outside the gene matches. The CDR3 sequence is CASSLGLAGTYNEQFF. The CDR3, as DNA: TGTGCCAGCAGCTTAGGACTAGCGGGTACCTACAATGAGCAGTTCTTC.

In this sample, this clone turned up once. The chain uses TRBV28 and TRBJ2-7; D is perhaps TRBD1 (7 bases). The germline gives CDR1 MDHEN, CDR2 SYDVKM. This CDR3 spans 15 amino acids. Trimming cost V 4 bases and J 4 bases, with 17 bases left between them. Here the CDR3 DNA reads TGTGCCAGCAGTTCGGGACAGCGGGTCACGTACGAGCAGTACTTC. Protein product: CASSSGQRVTYEQYF.

This chain links TRBV27 with TRBJ1-1; 9 positions match TRBD1. Trimming cost V 8 bases and J 0 bases; bases outside gene matches: 7. This CDR3 has 15 amino acids. Per germline, CDR1 MNHEY and CDR2 SMNVEV (reference sequence). CDR3 in DNA: TGTGCCAGCCGGTACAGGGGGCAGTTGAACACTGAAGCTTTCTTT. Translation: CASRYRGQLNTEAFF.

The chain is built from TRBV9 and TRBJ2-6, with no clear D. The ends were cut back, 4 bases at V and 2 bases at J, with 7 bases in the middle. CDR1 and CDR2 (germline): SGDLS, YYNGEE. This CDR3 spans 14 amino acids. In nucleotides, the CDR3 is TGTGCCAGCAGCCTGTATACTGGGGCCAACGTCCTGACTTTC. Encoded protein: CASSLYTGANVLTF. Combining the CDR3 with reference TRBV9 and TRBJ2-6 gives the whole variable domain DSGVTQTPKHLITATGQRVTLRCSPRSGDLSVYWYQQSLDQGLQFLIQYYNGEERAKGNILERFSAQQFPDLHSELNLSSLELGDSALYFCASSLYTGANVLTFGAGSRLTVL.

V usage is TRBV2 and J usage is TRBJ1-2, with D possibly TRBD1 on 5 matching bases. CDR1 is SNHLY and CDR2 is FYNNEI in the germline V gene. The CDR3 sequence is 15 residues long. V was shortened by 7 bases and J by 4 bases, with 19 bases between the two germline ends. Written as DNA, the CDR3 is TGTGCCAGCACCTGGGGTGGGGGTCTAGTCTATGGCTACACCTTC. It yields the protein CASTWGGGLVYGYTF. The variable domain in full, with the rest retrieved from reference TRBV2 and TRBJ1-2, is EPEVTQTPSHQVTQMGQEVILRCVPISNHLYFYWYRQILGQKVEFLVSFYNNEISEKSEIFDDQFSVERPDGSNFTLKIRSTKLEDSAMYFCASTWGGGLVYGYTFGSGTRLTVV.

The chain is built from TRBV7-8 and TRBJ2-5; 9 bases map to TRBD2. J was trimmed by 5 bases and V by 1 base; bases with no gene match: 8. Germline V gene data show CDR1 as SGHVS and CDR2 as FQNEAQ. The CDR3 is 16 amino acids. CDR3 nucleotide sequence: TGTGCCAGCAGCTTAGTTCTTGCGGGAGGGCCCGAGACCCAGTACTTC. Amino acids: CASSLVLAGGPETQYF.

The genes are TRBV7-9 and TRBJ1-2, with D unresolved. The CDR3 contains 12 residues. The germline gives CDR1 SEHNR, CDR2 FQNEAQ (reference sequence). Between the trimmed V and J ends, which lost 4 bases and 5 bases, there was a span of 8 bases. The CDR3 coding sequence is TGTGCCAGCAGCTCCCCGGGTTATGGCTACACCTTC. Translated: CASSSPGYGYTF.

The chain couples TRBV7-2 to TRBJ2-7; 10 bases line up with TRBD2. Trimming took 5 bases from V and 7 from J; bases not matched to a gene: 14. The CDR3 is 16 amino acids. CDR1 is SGHTA and CDR2 is FQGNSA in the germline V gene. For the CDR3, the DNA is TGTGCCAGCAGCCAGAGCTTAGCGGGAGGCCAGCGGGAGCAGTACTTC. Translated: CASSQSLAGGQREQYF.

The chain couples TRBV7-2 to TRBJ2-3, with 11 nucleotides matching TRBD2. The CDR3 loop spans 16 amino acids. The ends lost 5 bases at V and 3 bases at J; junction bases unmatched: 7. The germline CDR1 and CDR2 sequences are SGHTA and FQGNSA. The CDR3 reads CASSVAGTSGTDTQYF. The CDR3 DNA is TGTGCCAGCAGCGTTGCCGGGACTAGCGGAACAGATACGCAGTATTTT. Filled out from reference TRBV7-2 and TRBJ2-3, the complete variable domain reads GAGVSQSPSNKVTEKGKDVELRCDPISGHTALYWYRQSLGQGLEFLIYFQGNSAPDKSGLPSDRFSAERTGGSVSTLTIQRTQQEDSAVYLCASSVAGTSGTDTQYFGPGTRLTVL.